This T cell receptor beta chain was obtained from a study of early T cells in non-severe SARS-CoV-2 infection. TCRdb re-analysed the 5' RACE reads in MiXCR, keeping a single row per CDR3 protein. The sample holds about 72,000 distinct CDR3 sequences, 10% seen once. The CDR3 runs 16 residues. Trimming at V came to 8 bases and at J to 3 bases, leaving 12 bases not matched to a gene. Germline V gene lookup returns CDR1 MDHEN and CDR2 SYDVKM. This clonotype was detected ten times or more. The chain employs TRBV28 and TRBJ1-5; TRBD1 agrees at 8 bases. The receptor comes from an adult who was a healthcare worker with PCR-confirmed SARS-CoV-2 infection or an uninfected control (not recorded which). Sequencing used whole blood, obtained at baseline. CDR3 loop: CASLQGEQTINQPQHF. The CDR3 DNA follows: TGTGCCAGCCTACAGGGGGAACAGACTATCAATCAGCCCCAGCATTTT.